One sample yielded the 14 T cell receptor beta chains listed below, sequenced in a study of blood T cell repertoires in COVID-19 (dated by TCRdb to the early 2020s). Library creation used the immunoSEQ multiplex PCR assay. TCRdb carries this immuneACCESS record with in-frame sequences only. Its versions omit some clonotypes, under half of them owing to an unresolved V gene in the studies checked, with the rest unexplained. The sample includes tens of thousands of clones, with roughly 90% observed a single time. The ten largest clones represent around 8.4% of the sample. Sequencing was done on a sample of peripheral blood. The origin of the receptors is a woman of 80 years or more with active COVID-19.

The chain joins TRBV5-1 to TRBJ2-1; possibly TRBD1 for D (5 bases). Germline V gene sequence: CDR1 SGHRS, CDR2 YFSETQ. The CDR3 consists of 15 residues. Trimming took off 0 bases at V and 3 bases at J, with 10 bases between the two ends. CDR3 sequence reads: CASSLAPGLYNEQFF. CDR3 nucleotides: TGCGCCAGCAGCTTGGCGCCAGGGCTCTACAATGAGCAGTTCTTC.

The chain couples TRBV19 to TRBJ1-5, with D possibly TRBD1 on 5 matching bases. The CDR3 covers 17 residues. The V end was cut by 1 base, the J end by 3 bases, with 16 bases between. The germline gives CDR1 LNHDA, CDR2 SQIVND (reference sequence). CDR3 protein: CASSIGPTGENNQPQHF. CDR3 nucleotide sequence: TGTGCCAGTAGTATAGGCCCAACGGGGGAGAACAATCAGCCCCAGCATTTT.

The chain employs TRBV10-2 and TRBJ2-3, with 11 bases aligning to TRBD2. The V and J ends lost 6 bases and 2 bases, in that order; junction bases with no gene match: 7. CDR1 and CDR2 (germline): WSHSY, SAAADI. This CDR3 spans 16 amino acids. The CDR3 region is CASSPTSGEVTDTQYF. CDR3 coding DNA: TGCGCCAGCAGCCCGACTAGCGGGGAAGTCACAGATACGCAGTATTTT.

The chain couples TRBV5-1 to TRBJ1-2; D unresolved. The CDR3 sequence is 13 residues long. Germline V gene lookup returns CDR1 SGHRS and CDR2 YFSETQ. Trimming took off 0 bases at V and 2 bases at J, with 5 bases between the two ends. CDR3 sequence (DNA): TGCGCCAGCAGCTTGGGGGAGAACTATGGCTACACCTTC. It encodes CASSLGENYGYTF.

This CDR3 is CASSEAIGGAEKLFF. DNA for the CDR3: TGTGCCAGCAGTGAAGCGATCGGAGGGGCGGAAAAACTGTTTTTT. The chain couples TRBV2 to TRBJ1-4, with D perhaps TRBD1 (5 bases). Germline loops: CDR1 SNHLY, CDR2 FYNNEI. The V and J ends lost 0 bases and 8 bases respectively, with 13 bases between them. There are 15 residues in the CDR3.

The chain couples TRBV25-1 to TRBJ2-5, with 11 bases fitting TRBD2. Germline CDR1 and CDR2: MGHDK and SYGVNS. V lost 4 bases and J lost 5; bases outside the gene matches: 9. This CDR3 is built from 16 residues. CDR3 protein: CASSGGLTSGSETQYF. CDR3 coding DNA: TGTGCCAGCAGTGGCGGACTAACTAGCGGGAGTGAGACCCAGTACTTC.

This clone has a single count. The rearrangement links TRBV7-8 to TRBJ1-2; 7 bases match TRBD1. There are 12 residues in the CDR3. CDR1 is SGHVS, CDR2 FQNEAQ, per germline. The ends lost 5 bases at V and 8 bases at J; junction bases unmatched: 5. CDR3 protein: CASSKTGRGYTF. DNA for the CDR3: TGTGCCAGCAGCAAGACAGGGCGAGGCTACACCTTC. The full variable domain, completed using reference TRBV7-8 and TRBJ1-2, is GAGVSQSPRYKVAKRGQDVALRCDPISGHVSLFWYQQALGQGPEFLTYFQNEAQLDKSGLPSDRFFAERPEGSVSTLKIQRTQQEDSAVYLCASSKTGRGYTFGSGTRLTVV.

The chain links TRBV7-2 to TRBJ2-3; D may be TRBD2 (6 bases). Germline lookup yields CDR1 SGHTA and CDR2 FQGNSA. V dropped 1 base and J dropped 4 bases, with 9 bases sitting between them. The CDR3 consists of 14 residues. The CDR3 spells CASSLDGGADTQYF. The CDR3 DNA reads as TGTGCCAGCAGCTTAGACGGGGGTGCAGATACGCAGTATTTT.

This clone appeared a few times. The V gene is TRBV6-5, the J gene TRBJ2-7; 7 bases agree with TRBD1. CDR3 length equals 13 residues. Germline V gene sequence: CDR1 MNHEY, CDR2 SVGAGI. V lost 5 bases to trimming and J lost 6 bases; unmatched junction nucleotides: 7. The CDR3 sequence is CASSSSTGREQYF. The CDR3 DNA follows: TGTGCCAGCAGTAGCTCGACAGGGCGCGAGCAGTACTTC.

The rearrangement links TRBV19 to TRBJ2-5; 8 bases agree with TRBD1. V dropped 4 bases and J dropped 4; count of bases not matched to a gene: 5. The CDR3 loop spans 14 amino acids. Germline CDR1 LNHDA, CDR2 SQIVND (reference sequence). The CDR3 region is CASSSTGGRETQYF. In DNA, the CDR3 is TGTGCCAGTAGTAGTACAGGGGGACGAGAGACCCAGTACTTC.

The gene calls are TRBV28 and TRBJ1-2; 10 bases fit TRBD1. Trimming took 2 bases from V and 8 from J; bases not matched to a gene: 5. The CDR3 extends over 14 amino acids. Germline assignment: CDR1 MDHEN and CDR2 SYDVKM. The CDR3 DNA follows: TGTGCCAGCAGTTTAATAGGACAGGGGGGAGGCTACACCTTC. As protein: CASSLIGQGGGYTF.

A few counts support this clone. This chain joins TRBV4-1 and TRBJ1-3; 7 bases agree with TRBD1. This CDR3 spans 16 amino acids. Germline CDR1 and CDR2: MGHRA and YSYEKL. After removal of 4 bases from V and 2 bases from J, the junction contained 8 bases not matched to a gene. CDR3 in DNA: TGCGCCAGCAGCCGGGTACAGGGGTTGGCTGGAAACACCATATATTTT. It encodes CASSRVQGLAGNTIYF.

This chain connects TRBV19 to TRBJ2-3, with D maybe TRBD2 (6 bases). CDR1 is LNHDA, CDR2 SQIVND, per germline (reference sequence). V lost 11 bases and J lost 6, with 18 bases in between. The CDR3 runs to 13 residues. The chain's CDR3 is CAEGPAGTDTQYF. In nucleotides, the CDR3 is TGTGCCGAGGGGCCCGCAGGGACTGATACGCAGTATTTT.

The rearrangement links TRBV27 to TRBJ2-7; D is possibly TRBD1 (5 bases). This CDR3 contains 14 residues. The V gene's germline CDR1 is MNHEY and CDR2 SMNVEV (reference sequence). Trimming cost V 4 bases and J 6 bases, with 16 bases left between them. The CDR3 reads CASSSSGNLLEQYF. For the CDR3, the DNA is TGTGCCAGCAGTTCCTCAGGGAACCTCCTCGAGCAGTACTTC.